Below, 13 T cell receptor beta chains from the same sample are listed, as sequenced in a study of PD-1 blockade in classical Hodgkin lymphoma (dated by TCRdb to about 2020). Sample time point, as interpreted from the label and publication: cycle 1 day 1 (C1D1), immediately before nivolumab initiation. Relapse after autologous stem cell transplantation had occurred in all trial patients, and cohorts A, B and C were distinguished by prior brentuximab vedotin exposure. Libraries came from the immunoSEQ multiplex PCR assay. TCRdb retrieved this table from immuneACCESS and kept in-frame rearrangements only. Not all clones are present; in checked studies, unresolved V genes account for under half, and no reason is known for the remainder. Within this sample are tens of thousands of clones, with roughly 80% of them counted one time only. Approximately 35% of the sample is taken by the ten largest. Sequencing was performed on peripheral blood mononuclear cells (PBMCs), taken at baseline. These receptors originate from a human donor with classical Hodgkin lymphoma.

V usage is TRBV29-1 and J usage is TRBJ2-3; tentative D call: TRBD2 (5 bases). The V end lost 1 base, the J end lost 6 bases, and 11 bases lay between the germline ends. CDR1 and CDR2 (germline): SQVTM, ANQGSEA. CDR3 length equals 13 residues. CDR3 residues: CSVEGGVSDTQYF. The CDR3 nucleotides read TGCAGCGTTGAAGGGGGAGTCTCGGATACGCAGTATTTT.

The rearrangement joins TRBV4-1 to TRBJ2-3; TRBD2 aligns across 10 bases. J gave up 6 bases and V 0 bases, and 12 bases lay outside the gene matches. Germline V gives CDR1 MGHRA, CDR2 YSYEKL. The CDR3 consists of 18 residues. The CDR3 reads CASSQDMGLSGGIDTQYF. The CDR3 DNA follows: TGCGCCAGCAGCCAAGATATGGGCCTTAGCGGGGGGATCGATACGCAGTATTTT.

V gene TRBV9 combines with J gene TRBJ2-7, with D perhaps TRBD1 (6 bases). Per germline, CDR1 SGDLS and CDR2 YYNGEE. CDR3 length: 14 amino acids. V was cut by 0 bases and J by 6 bases, with 13 bases left in between. DNA of the CDR3: TGTGCCAGCAGCGTAGGATTGCAGGGGACCGAGCAGTACTTC. Its protein product is CASSVGLQGTEQYF.

This clone has just a few counts. This chain joins TRBV30 and TRBJ1-1, with 7 bases lining up with TRBD1. Germline assignment: CDR1 GTSNPN and CDR2 SVGIG (reference sequence). Trimming took 5 bases from V and 0 from J; bases not matched to a gene: 9. The CDR3 is 15 residues long. The CDR3 is CAWSGGQGVNTEAFF. The CDR3 nucleotides are TGTGCCTGGTCAGGGGGTCAGGGGGTGAACACTGAAGCTTTCTTT.

Points on this clone: This CDR3 is also generated by other DNA sequences in the sample. This chain joins TRBV19 and TRBJ2-5; TRBD2 matches at 8 bases. Germline CDR1 LNHDA, CDR2 SQIVND (reference sequence). The CDR3 loop spans 14 amino acids. V lost 4 bases and J lost 2; bases outside the gene matches: 3. In DNA, the CDR3 is TGTGCCAGTAGTACCTTAGCGGGACAAGAGACCCAGTACTTC. Protein: CASSTLAGQETQYF.

The J gene is TRBJ2-7, the V gene TRBV2, with TRBD2 as a possible D gene (5 bases). Germline V gives CDR1 SNHLY, CDR2 FYNNEI. The CDR3 sequence is 16 residues long. Trimming pared 2 bases from V and 0 bases from J, leaving 14 bases between. The DNA of the CDR3 is TGTGCCAGCAGTGAATGGTTCCTAGCCTCCTCCTACGAGCAGTACTTC. Encoded protein: CASSEWFLASSYEQYF.

The chain couples TRBV2 to TRBJ1-4; a possible D gene is TRBD1 (6 bases). Germline CDR1 is SNHLY and CDR2 is FYNNEI. The V and J ends lost 5 bases and 0 bases respectively, with 10 bases between them. This CDR3 contains 15 residues. The CDR3 DNA is TGTGCCAGCAGTCCAGGGGTTGCAACTAATGAAAAACTGTTTTTT. It translates to CASSPGVATNEKLFF.

The V gene is TRBV27, the J gene TRBJ1-1, with a weak D call TRBD1 (5 bases). The V end lost 8 bases, the J end lost 11 bases, and 18 bases lay between the germline ends. This CDR3 is 12 amino acids long. Per the germline V gene, CDR1 is MNHEY and CDR2 is SMNVEV (reference sequence). DNA of the CDR3: TGTGCCAGCTCCAAGGGGCCGGTGATGGCTTTCTTT. Protein: CASSKGPVMAFF.

In its sample, this clone is medium-sized. The CDR3 coding sequence is TGTGCTAGCGAAACAGAGACTAACTATGGCTACACCTTC. Translating gives CASETETNYGYTF. This rearrangement joins TRBV19 to TRBJ1-2; D remains unclear. The length of the CDR3 is 13 residues. Germline V gene lookup returns CDR1 LNHDA and CDR2 SQIVND (reference sequence).

J is TRBJ1-3 and V is TRBV7-2; D possibly corresponds to TRBD1 (6 bases). The CDR3 covers 15 residues. The germline V and J ends were trimmed by 1 base and 4 bases, with 11 bases remaining between them. Germline CDR1 and CDR2: SGHTA and FQGNSA. Here the CDR3 reads CASSLGGQRGNTIYF. The CDR3 nucleotides are TGTGCCAGCAGCTTAGGTGGACAGAGAGGAAACACCATATATTTT.

This clone showed up just once. The V gene is TRBV15, the J gene TRBJ2-7; D not resolved. Germline CDR1 LNHNV, CDR2 YYDKDF (reference sequence). Trimming left V 1 base short and J 3 bases short, with 10 bases between. The CDR3 runs to 14 residues. As DNA, the CDR3 is TGTGCCACCAGCAGAGTCTACAACCACTACGAGCAGTACTTC. This codes for CATSRVYNHYEQYF.

This rearrangement joins TRBV5-3 to TRBJ2-1; D is perhaps TRBD2 (5 bases). TRBV5-3 is an ORF; its function is uncertain. The CDR3 totals 14 residues. V dropped 4 bases and J dropped 7 bases, with 15 bases sitting between them. CDR3 amino acids: CARSDAREGNEQFF. The CDR3 region has the DNA TGTGCCAGAAGCGACGCGAGGGAAGGGAATGAGCAGTTCTTC.

The chain employs TRBV15 and TRBJ2-7, with D perhaps TRBD2 (5 bases). Germline lookup yields CDR1 LNHNV and CDR2 YYDKDF (reference sequence). The V and J ends lost 0 bases and 5 bases respectively, with 14 bases between them. The CDR3 is 15 residues long. The CDR3 here is CATSRDSGVVDEQYF. DNA of the CDR3: TGTGCCACCAGCAGAGATTCCGGGGTTGTGGACGAGCAGTACTTC.